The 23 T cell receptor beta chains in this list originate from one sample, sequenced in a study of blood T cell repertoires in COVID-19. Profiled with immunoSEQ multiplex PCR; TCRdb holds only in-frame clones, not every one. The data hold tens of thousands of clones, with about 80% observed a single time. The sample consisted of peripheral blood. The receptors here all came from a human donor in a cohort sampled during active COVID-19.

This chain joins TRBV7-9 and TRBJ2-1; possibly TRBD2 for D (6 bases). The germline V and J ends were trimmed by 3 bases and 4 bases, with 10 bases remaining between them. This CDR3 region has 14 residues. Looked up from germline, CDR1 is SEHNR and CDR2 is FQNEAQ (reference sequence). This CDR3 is CASSFGGQYNEQFF. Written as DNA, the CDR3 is TGTGCCAGCAGCTTCGGGGGTCAATACAATGAGCAGTTCTTC.

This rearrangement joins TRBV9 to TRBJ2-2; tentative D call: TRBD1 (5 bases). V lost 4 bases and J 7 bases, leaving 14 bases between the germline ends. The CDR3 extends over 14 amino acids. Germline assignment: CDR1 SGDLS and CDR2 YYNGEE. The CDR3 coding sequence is TGTGCCAGCAGCTCTCAGGGTAATGACGGGGAGCTGTTTTTT. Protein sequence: CASSSQGNDGELFF.

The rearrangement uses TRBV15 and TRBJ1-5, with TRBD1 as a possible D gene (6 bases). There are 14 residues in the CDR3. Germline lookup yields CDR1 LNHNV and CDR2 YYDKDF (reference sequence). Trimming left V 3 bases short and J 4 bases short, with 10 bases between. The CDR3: CATSRLGGNQPQHF. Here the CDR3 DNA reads TGTGCCACCAGCAGGCTAGGGGGAAATCAGCCCCAGCATTTT.

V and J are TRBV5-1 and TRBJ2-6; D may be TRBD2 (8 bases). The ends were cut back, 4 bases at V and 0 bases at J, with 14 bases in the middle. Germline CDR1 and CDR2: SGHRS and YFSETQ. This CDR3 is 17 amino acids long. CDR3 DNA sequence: TGCGCCAGCAGCCCGGGAGGGGGCCACTCTGGGGCCAACGTCCTGACTTTC. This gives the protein CASSPGGGHSGANVLTF.

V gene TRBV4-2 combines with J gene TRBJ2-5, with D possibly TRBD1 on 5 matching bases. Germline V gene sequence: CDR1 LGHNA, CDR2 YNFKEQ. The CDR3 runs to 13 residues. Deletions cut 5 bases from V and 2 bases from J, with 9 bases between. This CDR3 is CASSLTEQETQYF. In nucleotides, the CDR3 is TGTGCCAGCAGCTTGACAGAGCAAGAGACCCAGTACTTC.

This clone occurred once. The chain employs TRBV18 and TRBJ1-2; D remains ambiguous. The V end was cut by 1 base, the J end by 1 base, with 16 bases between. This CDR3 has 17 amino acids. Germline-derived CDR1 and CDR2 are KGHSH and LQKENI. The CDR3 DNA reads TGTGCCAGCTCACCACAGGCGGGAATCCTTTTTAACTATGGCTACACCTTC. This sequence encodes CASSPQAGILFNYGYTF.

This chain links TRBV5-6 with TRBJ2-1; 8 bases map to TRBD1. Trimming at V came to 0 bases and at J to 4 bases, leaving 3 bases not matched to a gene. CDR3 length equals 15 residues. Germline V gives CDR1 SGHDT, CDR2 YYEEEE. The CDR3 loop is CASSLGDRSYNEQFF. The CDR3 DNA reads TGTGCCAGCAGCTTGGGGGACAGGAGTTACAATGAGCAGTTCTTC. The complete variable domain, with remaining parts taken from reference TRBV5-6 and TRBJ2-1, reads DAGVTQSPTHLIKTRGQQVTLRCSPKSGHDTVSWYQQALGQGPQFIFQYYEEEERQRGNFPDRFSGHQFPNYSSELNVNALLLGDSALYLCASSLGDRSYNEQFFGPGTRLTVL.

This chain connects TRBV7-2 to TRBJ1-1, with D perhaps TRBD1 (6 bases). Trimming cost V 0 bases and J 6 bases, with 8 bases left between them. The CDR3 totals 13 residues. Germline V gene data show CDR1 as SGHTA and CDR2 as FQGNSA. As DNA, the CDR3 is TGTGCCAGCAGCTTAGCAGCAGGGGCTGAAGCTTTCTTT. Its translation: CASSLAAGAEAFF.

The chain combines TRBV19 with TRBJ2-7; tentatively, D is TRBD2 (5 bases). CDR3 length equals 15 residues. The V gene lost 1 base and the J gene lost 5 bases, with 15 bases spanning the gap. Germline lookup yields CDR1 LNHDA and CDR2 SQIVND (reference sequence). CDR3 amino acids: CASSIGERVGNEQYF. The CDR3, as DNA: TGTGCCAGTAGTATAGGAGAGAGGGTTGGAAACGAGCAGTACTTC.

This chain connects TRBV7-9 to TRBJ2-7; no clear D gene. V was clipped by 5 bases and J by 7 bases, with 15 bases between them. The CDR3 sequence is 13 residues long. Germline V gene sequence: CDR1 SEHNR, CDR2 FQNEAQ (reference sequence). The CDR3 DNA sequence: TGTGCCAGCAGCCCCTTATTGGGCCATGAGCAGTACTTC. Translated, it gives CASSPLLGHEQYF.

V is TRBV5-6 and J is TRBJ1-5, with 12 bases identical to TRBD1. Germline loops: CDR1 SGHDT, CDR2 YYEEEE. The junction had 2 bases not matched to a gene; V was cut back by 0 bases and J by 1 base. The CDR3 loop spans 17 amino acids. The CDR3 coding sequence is TGTGCCAGCAGCTTGGTGGGACAGGGGGCGAGCAATCAGCCCCAGCATTTT. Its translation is CASSLVGQGASNQPQHF.

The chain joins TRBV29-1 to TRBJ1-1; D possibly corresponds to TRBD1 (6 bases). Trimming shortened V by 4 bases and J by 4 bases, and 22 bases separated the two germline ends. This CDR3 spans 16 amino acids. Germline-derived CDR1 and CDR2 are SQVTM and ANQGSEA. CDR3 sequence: CSVGVGGIRVGTEAFF. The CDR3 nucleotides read TGCAGCGTTGGTGTAGGGGGAATTAGGGTGGGCACTGAAGCTTTCTTT.

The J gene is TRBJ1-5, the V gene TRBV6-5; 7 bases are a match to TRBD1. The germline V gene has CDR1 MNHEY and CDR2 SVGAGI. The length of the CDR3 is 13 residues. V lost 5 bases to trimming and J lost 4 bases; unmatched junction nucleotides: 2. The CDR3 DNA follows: TGTGCCAGCAGTCCACAGGGGAATCAGCCCCAGCATTTT. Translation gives CASSPQGNQPQHF.

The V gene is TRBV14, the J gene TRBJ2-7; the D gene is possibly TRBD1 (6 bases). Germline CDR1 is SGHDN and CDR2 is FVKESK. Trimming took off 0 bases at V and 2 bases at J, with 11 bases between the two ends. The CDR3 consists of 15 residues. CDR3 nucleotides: TGTGCCAGCAGCCAAGACCAGGGGCACACCTACGAGCAGTACTTC. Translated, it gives CASSQDQGHTYEQYF.

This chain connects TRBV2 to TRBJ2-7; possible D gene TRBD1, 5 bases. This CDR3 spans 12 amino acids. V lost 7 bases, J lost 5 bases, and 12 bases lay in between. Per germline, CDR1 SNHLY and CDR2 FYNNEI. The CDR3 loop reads CASKGRVDEQYF. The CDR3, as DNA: TGTGCCAGCAAGGGCAGGGTGGACGAGCAGTACTTC.

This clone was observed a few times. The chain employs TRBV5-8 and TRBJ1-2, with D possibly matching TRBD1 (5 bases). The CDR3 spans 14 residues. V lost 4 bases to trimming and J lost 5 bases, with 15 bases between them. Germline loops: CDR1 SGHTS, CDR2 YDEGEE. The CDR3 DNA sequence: TGTGCCAGCAGCCCTGGGGAGGGGCTTTATGGCTACACCTTC. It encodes CASSPGEGLYGYTF.

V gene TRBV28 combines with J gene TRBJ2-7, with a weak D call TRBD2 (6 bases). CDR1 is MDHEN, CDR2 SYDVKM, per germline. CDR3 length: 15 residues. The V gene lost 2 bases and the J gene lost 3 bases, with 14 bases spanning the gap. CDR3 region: CASSLGGLPDYEQYF. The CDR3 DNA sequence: TGTGCCAGCAGTTTAGGAGGACTACCAGACTACGAGCAGTACTTC.

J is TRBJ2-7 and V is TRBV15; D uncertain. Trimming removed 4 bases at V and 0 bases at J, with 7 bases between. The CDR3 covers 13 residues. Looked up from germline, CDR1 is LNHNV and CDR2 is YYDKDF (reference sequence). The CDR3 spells CATSTGDSYEQYF. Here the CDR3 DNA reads TGTGCCACCAGCACGGGTGACTCCTACGAGCAGTACTTC.

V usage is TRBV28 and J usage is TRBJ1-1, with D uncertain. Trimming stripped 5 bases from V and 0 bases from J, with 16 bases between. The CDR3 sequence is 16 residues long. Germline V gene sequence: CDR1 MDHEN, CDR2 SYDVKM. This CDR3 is CASSTQLRFMNTEAFF. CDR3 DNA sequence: TGTGCCAGCAGTACTCAACTCAGGTTTATGAACACTGAAGCTTTCTTT.

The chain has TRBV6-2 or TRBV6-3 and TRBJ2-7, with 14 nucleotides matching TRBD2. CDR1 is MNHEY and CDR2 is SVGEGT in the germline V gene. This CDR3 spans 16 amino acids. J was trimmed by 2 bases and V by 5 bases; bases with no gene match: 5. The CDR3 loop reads CASSRGLAGGPYEQYF. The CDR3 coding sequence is TGTGCCAGCAGTCGAGGACTAGCGGGAGGACCCTACGAGCAGTACTTC.

The CDR3 here is CASSLSGQPQHF. The CDR3 region has the DNA TGTGCCAGCAGTTTATCGGGTCAGCCCCAGCATTTT. The V call is TRBV28, the J call TRBJ1-5; D is unresolved. The CDR3 spans 12 residues. Deletions cut 1 base from V and 6 bases from J, with 4 bases between. CDR1 and CDR2 from the germline V gene are MDHEN and SYDVKM.

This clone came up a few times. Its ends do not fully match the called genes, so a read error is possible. This CDR3 is CASSYGPSTIF. The CDR3 DNA follows: TGTGCCAGCAGTTATGGGCCCAGTACCATCTTC. The gene calls are TRBV6-2 or TRBV6-3 and TRBJ2-7, with D unclear. Germline-derived CDR1 and CDR2 are MNHEY and SVGEGT. The CDR3 is 11 residues long.

The CDR3 loop reads CASRAPGETQYF. CDR3 coding DNA: TGTGCCAGCAGAGCCCCAGGAGAGACCCAGTACTTC. The V gene is TRBV2, the J gene TRBJ2-5, with D uncertain. The CDR3 runs to 12 residues. Trimming pared 6 bases from V and 4 bases from J, leaving 9 bases between. Per germline, CDR1 SNHLY and CDR2 FYNNEI.